A selection of T cell receptor beta chains follows, all from one sample in a study of read filtering for tumor transcriptome and immune sequencing. TCRdb called the reads again in MiXCR, with one record for every CDR3 protein. The sample yields 35,000 to 55,000 distinct CDR3 sequences, about 12% seen once. Material for sequencing was a population of CD138-negative cells sorted from bone marrow. The receptors derive from a donor over 35 with multiple myeloma. Both conserved end residues are part of each CDR3. A D gene is named only where the DNA matches it firmly. A row's size may be missing; if present it is once, few, many or a size class.

J gene	clone size	D gene	V gene	CDR3 protein	CDR3 DNA
TRBJ2-1	-	TRBD2	TRBV20-1	CSAREGSGPLRNNKQFF	TGCAGTGCTAGAGAGGGTAGCGGGCCACTCCGGAACAATAAGCAGTTCTTC
TRBJ1-1	many	-	TRBV5-6	CASSWAGNTEAFF	TGTGCCAGCAGCTGGGCGGGGAACACTGAAGCTTTCTTT
TRBJ2-3	many	TRBD2	TRBV19	CASSPRLTAGVQYF	TGTGCCAGTAGTCCACGACTGACAGCGGGAGTACAGTATTTT
TRBJ1-5	few	-	TRBV15	CATSRDRTAISNQPQHF	TGTGCCACCAGCAGAGATAGAACGGCCATTAGCAATCAGCCCCAGCATTTT
TRBJ2-3	many	TRBD1	TRBV18	CASSQADRGNTQYF	TGTGCCAGCTCACAAGCAGACAGGGGAAATACGCAGTATTTT
TRBJ2-1	-	TRBD2	TRBV9	CAGSVALLAGANEQFF	TGCGCCGGCAGCGTAGCTTTACTAGCGGGAGCCAATGAGCAGTTCTTC
TRBJ2-1	many	-	TRBV4-1	CASSQVNRALQFF	TGCGCCAGCAGCCAAGTAAACCGGGCCCTTCAGTTCTTC
TRBJ2-3	many	-	TRBV5-1	CASSLRTDSRTDTQYF	TGCGCCAGCAGCCTACGGACGGATTCTAGAACAGATACGCAGTATTTT
TRBJ2-1	many	TRBD1	TRBV7-2	CASSSRGQGVQFF	TGTGCCAGCAGCTCCCGGGGACAGGGGGTGCAGTTCTTC
TRBJ2-7	many	-	TRBV10-2	CASSESGSSYEQYF	TGCGCCAGCAGTGAGTCCGGCAGCTCCTACGAGCAGTACTTC
TRBJ2-3	many	-	TRBV6-1	CASSSLTADTQYF	TGTGCCAGCAGTTCGTTGACAGCAGATACGCAGTATTTT
TRBJ2-2	many	-	TRBV5-5	CASSPQANTGELFF	TGTGCCAGCAGCCCGCAAGCGAACACCGGGGAGCTGTTTTTT
TRBJ1-5	many	-	TRBV7-2	CASSFGGNQPQHF	TGTGCCAGCAGCTTCGGCGGCAATCAGCCCCAGCATTTT
TRBJ1-3	many	TRBD1	TRBV7-2	CASSLMTGVGNTIYF	TGTGCCAGCAGCTTAATGACAGGGGTTGGAAACACCATATATTTT
TRBJ1-1	many	TRBD1	TRBV12-3/TRBV12-4	CASSPMGQGAPEAFF	TGTGCCAGCAGTCCGATGGGACAGGGGGCGCCTGAAGCTTTCTTT
TRBJ2-1	many	TRBD1	TRBV5-1	CASSLGTGYNEQFF	TGCGCCAGCAGCTTGGGGACAGGGTACAATGAGCAGTTCTTC
TRBJ2-7	few	-	TRBV19	CASSIAGRYEQYF	TGTGCCAGTAGTATAGCGGGTCGCTACGAGCAGTACTTC
TRBJ1-1	-	TRBD1	TRBV5-1	CASSSETGGDTEAFF	TGCGCCAGCAGCTCAGAGACAGGGGGGGACACTGAAGCTTTCTTT
TRBJ1-1	many	-	TRBV28	CASSLATGAFF	TGTGCCAGCAGTTTAGCCACGGGAGCTTTCTTT
TRBJ1-1	many	TRBD1	TRBV19	CASSVPRDRGRDTEAFF	TGTGCCAGTAGTGTCCCCCGGGACAGGGGGAGAGACACTGAAGCTTTCTTT
TRBJ2-3	many	TRBD1	TRBV7-2	CASSPDRGTDTQYF	TGTGCCAGCAGCCCGGACAGGGGCACAGATACGCAGTATTTT
TRBJ2-1	many	TRBD2	TRBV6-2/TRBV6-3	CASRTTGGGRPVEFF	TGTGCCAGCAGAACTACTGGGGGCGGGAGGCCCGTTGAGTTCTTC
TRBJ2-1	many	-	TRBV20-1	CSARGGTRQYNEQFF	TGCAGTGCTAGAGGTGGGACCCGTCAGTACAATGAGCAGTTCTTC
TRBJ2-3	-	-	TRBV2	CATTDGPGTQYF	TGTGCCACGACGGACGGGCCCGGTACGCAGTATTTT
TRBJ2-1	many	-	TRBV29-1	CSVEGGTYYNEQFF	TGCAGCGTTGAAGGTGGTACGTATTACAATGAGCAGTTCTTC
TRBJ2-5	-	TRBD2	TRBV7-9	CASSFLKLAGVQETQYF	TGTGCCAGCAGCTTCTTGAAGCTAGCGGGAGTCCAAGAGACCCAGTACTTC
TRBJ2-1	-	TRBD1	TRBV29-1	CGVGTGGYNGQFF	TGCGGCGTAGGGACAGGAGGCTACAATGGGCAGTTCTTC
TRBJ1-1	many	-	TRBV11-1	CASQLVRGATEAFF	TGTGCCAGTCAGCTGGTACGGGGGGCCACTGAAGCTTTCTTT